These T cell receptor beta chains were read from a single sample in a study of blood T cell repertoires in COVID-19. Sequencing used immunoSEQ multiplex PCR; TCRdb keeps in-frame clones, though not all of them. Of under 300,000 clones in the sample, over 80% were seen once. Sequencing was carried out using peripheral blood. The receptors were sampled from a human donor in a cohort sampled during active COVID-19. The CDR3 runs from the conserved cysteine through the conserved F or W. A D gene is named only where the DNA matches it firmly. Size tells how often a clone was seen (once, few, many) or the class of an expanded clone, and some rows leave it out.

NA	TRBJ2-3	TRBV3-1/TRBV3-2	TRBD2	TGTGCCAGCAGCCAAGAAGGGTGGCGGGGGGGCATTACCAGGTGGTATTTT	CASSQEGWRGGITRWYF
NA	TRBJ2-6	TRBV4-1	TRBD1	TGCGCCAGCAGCCTGGGACAGCAAAGCTCTGGGGCCAACGTCCTGACTTTC	CASSLGQQSSGANVLTF
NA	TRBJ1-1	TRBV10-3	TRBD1	TGTGCCATTCAACAAAATGCCGGGACAGGGTTAACTGAAGCTTTCTTT	CAIQQNAGTGLTEAFF
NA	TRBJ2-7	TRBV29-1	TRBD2	TGCAGCGGTGGGACTAGCGGGAGTAGCGAGCAGTACTTC	CSGGTSGSSEQYF
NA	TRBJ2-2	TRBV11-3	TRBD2	TGTGCCAGCAGCCTGGGACTAGCGGGAGGGAACACCGGGGAGCTGTTTTTT	CASSLGLAGGNTGELFF
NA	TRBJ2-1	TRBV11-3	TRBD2	TGTGCCAGCAGCTTAGGGCTAGCGGGAGACAATGAGCAGTTCTTC	CASSLGLAGDNEQFF
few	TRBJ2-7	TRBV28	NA	TGTGCCAGCAGTCCCCACGTCGGGGGAAACCTCTTGGAGCAGTACTTC	CASSPHVGGNLLEQYF
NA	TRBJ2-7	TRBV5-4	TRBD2	TGTGCCAGCAGCCCGACTAGCGGGGCAACCTACGAGCAGTACTTC	CASSPTSGATYEQYF
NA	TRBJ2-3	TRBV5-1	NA	TGCGCCAGCAGCTTCCTGACAGGCTCCAACACAGATACGCAGTATTTT	CASSFLTGSNTDTQYF
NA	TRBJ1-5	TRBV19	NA	TGTGCCAGTAGTATAGCTCGGGGAGGACCTAGCAATCAGCCCCAGCATTTT	CASSIARGGPSNQPQHF
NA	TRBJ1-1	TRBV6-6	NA	TGTGCCACCGGGCTGGGGCCGAACACTGAAGCTTTCTTT	CATGLGPNTEAFF
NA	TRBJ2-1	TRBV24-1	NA	TGTGCCACCAGTAATTCAGGGAACAATGAGCAGTTCTTC	CATSNSGNNEQFF
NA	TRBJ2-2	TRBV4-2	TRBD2	TGTGCCAGCAGCCAGGAAACTAGCGGGAGGGCCGGGGAGCTGTTTTTT	CASSQETSGRAGELFF
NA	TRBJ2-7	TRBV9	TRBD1	TGTGCCAGCAGCGTAGGCTCGCGGACAGGGTCCTACGAGCAGTACTTC	CASSVGSRTGSYEQYF
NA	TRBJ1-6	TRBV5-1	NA	TGCGCCAGCAGCGTCCTGGGCAGGGGCGACTCACCCCTCCACTTT	CASSVLGRGDSPLHF
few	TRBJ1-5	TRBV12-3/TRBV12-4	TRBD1	TGTGCCAGCAGTGGGACAGCCAATCAGCCCCAGCATTTT	CASSGTANQPQHF
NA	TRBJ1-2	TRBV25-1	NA	TGTGCCAGCATGGCATCCGGGGAGGGCTACACCTTC	CASMASGEGYTF
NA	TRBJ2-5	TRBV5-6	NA	TGTGCCAGCAGCTCCGGACGAGGGGAGACCCAGTACTTC	CASSSGRGETQYF
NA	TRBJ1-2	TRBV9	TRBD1	TGTGCCAGCAGCCCTCACAACAGGGGGGCCGATGGCTACACCTTC	CASSPHNRGADGYTF
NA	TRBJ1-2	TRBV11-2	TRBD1	TGTGCCAGCAGCTCCCTCCAGGGGGTCTATGGCTACACCTTC	CASSSLQGVYGYTF
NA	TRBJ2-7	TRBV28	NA	TGTGCCAGCAGTTGGGACAACGAGCAGTACTTC	CASSWDNEQYF
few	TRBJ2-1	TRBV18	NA	TGTGCCAGCTCACCACGAAGACTAGTATACAATGAGCAGTTCTTC	CASSPRRLVYNEQFF
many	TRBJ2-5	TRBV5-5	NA	TGTGCCAGCAGCTTGCCTACCCAAGAGACCCAGTACTTC	CASSLPTQETQYF
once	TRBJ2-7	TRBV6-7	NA	TGTGCCAGCCAACGGGTTTACGAGCAGTACTTC	CASQRVYEQYF
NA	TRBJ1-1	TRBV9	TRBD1	TGTGCCAGCAGCGCAGGGACAGGGGGGTCCACTGAAGCTTTCTTT	CASSAGTGGSTEAFF
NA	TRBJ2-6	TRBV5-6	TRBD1	TGTGCCAGCAACTACAGGGGATGGTTCTCTGGGGCCAACGTCCTGACTTTC	CASNYRGWFSGANVLTF
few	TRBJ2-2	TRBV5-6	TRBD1	TGTGCCAGCAGCTTGGGATCCTTGGCGAAGGGGGCGGTAACCGGGGAGCTGTTTTTT	CASSLGSLAKGAVTGELFF
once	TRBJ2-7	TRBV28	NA	TGTGCCAGCAGGATAAGGGGGAGTCTGTACGAGCAGTACTTC	CASRIRGSLYEQYF
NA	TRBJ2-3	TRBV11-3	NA	TGTGCCAGCAGTATTTTCAGAGATACGCAGTATTTT	CASSIFRDTQYF
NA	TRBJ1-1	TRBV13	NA	TGTGCCAGCAGCTTCGGACAGATAAACACTGAAGCTTTCTTT	CASSFGQINTEAFF
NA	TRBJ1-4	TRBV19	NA	TGTGCCAGTAGTGGGCAGGGCAGAGAAAAACTGTTTTTT	CASSGQGREKLFF
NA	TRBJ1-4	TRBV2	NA	TGTGCCAGCAGTTTAGGACACGATGAAAAACTGTTTTTT	CASSLGHDEKLFF
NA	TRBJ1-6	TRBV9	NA	TGTGCCAGCAGCGTAGAATCCAGGCCGTACTATAATTCACCCCTCCACTTT	CASSVESRPYYNSPLHF
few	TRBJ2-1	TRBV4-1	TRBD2	TGCGCCAGCAGCCAAGAGAGAATAGCGGGGGGGCGGAATGAGCAGTTCTTC	CASSQERIAGGRNEQFF
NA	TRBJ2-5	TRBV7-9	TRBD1	TGTGCCAGCAGTGGGACAGAGGCTCCCCAAGAGACCCAGTACTTC	CASSGTEAPQETQYF
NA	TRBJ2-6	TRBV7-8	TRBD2	TGTGCCAGCAGCTTGGCAGCGGGGGGAGGGGCCAACGTCCTGACTTTC	CASSLAAGGGANVLTF
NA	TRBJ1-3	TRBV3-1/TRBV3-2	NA	TGTGCCAGCAGCCAAGTGCGGCTGCCTGGAAACACCATATATTTT	CASSQVRLPGNTIYF
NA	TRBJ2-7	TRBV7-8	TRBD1	TGTGCCAGCAGCTTGGGGACAGGTAGCTCCCTTAGGAACTTC	CASSLGTGSSLRNF
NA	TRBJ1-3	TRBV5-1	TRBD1	TGCGCCAGCAGCTCCTCAGGGGGCGCGCCTGGAAACACCATATATTTT	CASSSSGGAPGNTIYF
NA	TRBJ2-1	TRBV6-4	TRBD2	TGTGCCAGCAGTCTTACTAGCGGGACCAACAATGAGCAGTTCTTC	CASSLTSGTNNEQFF
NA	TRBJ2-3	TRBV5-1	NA	TGCGCCAGCAGCTTGGGCGGGGACAGTGCAGATACGCAGTATTTT	CASSLGGDSADTQYF
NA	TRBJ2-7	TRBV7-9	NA	TGTGCCAGCAGTCAAAGGGGGTTCGATTCATACGAGCAGTACTTC	CASSQRGFDSYEQYF
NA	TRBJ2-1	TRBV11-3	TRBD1	TGTGCCAGCAGCACGGGACAGGGGGCAGGAAATGAGCAGTTCTTC	CASSTGQGAGNEQFF
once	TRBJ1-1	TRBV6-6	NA	TGTGCCAGCAGTTACGACAGAATGAACACTGAAGCTTTCTTT	CASSYDRMNTEAFF
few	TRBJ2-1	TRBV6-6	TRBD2	TGTGCCAGCAGTTACGCCGGCGGGAGGGTTAAGTTCTTC	CASSYAGGRVKFF
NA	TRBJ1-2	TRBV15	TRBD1	TGTGCCACCAGCAGGGACAGGGGGAAATATGGCTACACCTTC	CATSRDRGKYGYTF
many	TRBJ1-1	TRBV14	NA	TGTGCCAGCAGCCGTTTCGAGGGTGGCACTGAAGCTTTCTTT	CASSRFEGGTEAFF
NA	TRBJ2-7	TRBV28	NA	TGTGCCACCTCAAGGGGGGGACTTAACGAGCAGTACTTC	CATSRGGLNEQYF
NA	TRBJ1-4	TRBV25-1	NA	TGTGCCAGCGGAGGTATGGGGGCGATTAATGAAAAACTGTTTTTT	CASGGMGAINEKLFF
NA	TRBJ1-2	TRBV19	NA	TGTGCCAGTAGTATAGAAAGGGACGGAGGGTATGGCTACACCTTC	CASSIERDGGYGYTF
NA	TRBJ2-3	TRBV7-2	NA	TGTGCCAGCAGCCCCCAGGGGGATGGGGGGGATACGCAGTATTTT	CASSPQGDGGDTQYF
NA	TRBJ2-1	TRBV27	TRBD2	TGTGCCAGCAGTTTTGGGGGGGGTGAGCAGTTCTTC	CASSFGGGEQFF
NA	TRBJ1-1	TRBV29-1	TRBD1	TGCAGCGTGATAGGGACAGCCTCGAACACTGAAGCTTTCTTT	CSVIGTASNTEAFF